A single T cell receptor (beta chain) is shown here with its context. What it binds is unknown. Germline CDR1 is SGHNT and CDR2 is YENEEA. The CDR3 contains 15 residues. Trimming removed 4 bases from V and 2 bases from J; junction bases left unmatched: 3. Using immunoSEQ multiplex PCR, the repertoire was profiled, and TCRdb retains in-frame clones only, with some absent. The table shows approximately 120,000 clones, with about 90% occurring only once. This sample was taken from a study of cytomegalovirus exposure and HLA in healthy donors. At the level of the study: A subsequent analysis stated that the 100 to 150 validation repertoires were run on the same platform as the roughly 620 first-cohort repertoires.

General study points: Cytomegalovirus-associated status was assigned to more than 150 TCR beta chains. Both high specificity and high sensitivity reportedly marked the classifier's diagnosis of cytomegalovirus status.

This clonotype was obtained from a woman younger than 30 in good health and CMV-seronegative. The sample was PBMCs. The genes are TRBV11-3 and TRBJ2-5, with 11 bases that match TRBD1. The CDR3 sequence: CASSSGTGGQETQYF. DNA of the CDR3: TGTGCCAGCAGCTCGGGGACAGGGGGGCAAGAGACCCAGTACTTC. Variable domain in full (rest from reference TRBV11-3 and TRBJ2-5): EAGVVQSPRYKIIEKKQPVAFWCNPISGHNTLYWYLQNLGQGPELLIRYENEEAVDDSQLPKDRFSAERLKGVDSTLKIQPAELGDSAVYLCASSSGTGGQETQYFGPGTRLLVL.